Described below is a single T cell receptor beta chain sequence and its context. What it binds is not known. The data belong to a study of graft-versus-host responses after intestinal transplantation. Study context: Isolated intestinal, liver-intestinal, or multivisceral transplants had been given to the recipients. Overall study results and limits: High graft-versus-host to host-versus-graft T cell clonal ratios marked allografts of patients with graft-donor macrochimerism. The highest levels of circulating GvH clones went along with early declines in HvG clones after transplant. Analysis identified GvH clones in recipient marrow, with some appearing first in ileum or blood.

The CDR3 runs 15 residues. Trimming shortened V by 0 bases and J by 4 bases, and 8 bases separated the two germline ends. The germline CDR1 and CDR2 sequences are SGDLS and YYNGEE. Here immunoSEQ multiplex PCR was the method, and the copy in TCRdb shows in-frame clones only, minus some. Of some 110,000 clones listed, 93% are singletons. This sequence joins TRBV9 and TRBJ1-6; D ambiguous. The sample here was unstimulated CD8+ T cells sorted from spleen or lymph node cells, taken before transplant. The clonotype was recovered from a human donor who was the organ donor for an intestinal transplant. DNA of the CDR3: TGTGCCAGCAGCGTAGCTGGAGGTTATAATTCACCCCTCCACTTT. Residues: CASSVAGGYNSPLHF. The whole variable domain, remainder taken from reference TRBV9 and TRBJ1-6, is DSGVTQTPKHLITATGQRVTLRCSPRSGDLSVYWYQQSLDQGLQFLIQYYNGEERAKGNILERFSAQQFPDLHSELNLSSLELGDSALYFCASSVAGGYNSPLHFGNGTRLTVT.